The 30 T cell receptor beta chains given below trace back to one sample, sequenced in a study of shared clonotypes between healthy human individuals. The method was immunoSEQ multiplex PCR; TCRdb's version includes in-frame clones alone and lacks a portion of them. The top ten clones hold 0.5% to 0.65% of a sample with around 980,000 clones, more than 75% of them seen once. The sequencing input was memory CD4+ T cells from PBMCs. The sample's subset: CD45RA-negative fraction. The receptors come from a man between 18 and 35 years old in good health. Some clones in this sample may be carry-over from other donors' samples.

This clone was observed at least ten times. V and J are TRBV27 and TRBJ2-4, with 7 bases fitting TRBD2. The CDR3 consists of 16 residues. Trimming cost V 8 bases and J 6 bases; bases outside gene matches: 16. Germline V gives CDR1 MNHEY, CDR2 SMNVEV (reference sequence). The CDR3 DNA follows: TGTGCCAGCGGGGAGGCGGGCGGGAGTGGGGGAAACATTCAGTACTTC. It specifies CASGEAGGSGGNIQYF.

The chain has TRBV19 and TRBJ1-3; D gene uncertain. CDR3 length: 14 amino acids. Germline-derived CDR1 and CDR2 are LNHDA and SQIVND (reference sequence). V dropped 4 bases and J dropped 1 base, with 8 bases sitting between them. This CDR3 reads CASSNGGSGNTIYF. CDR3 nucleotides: TGTGCCAGTAGTAATGGAGGGTCTGGAAACACCATATATTTT.

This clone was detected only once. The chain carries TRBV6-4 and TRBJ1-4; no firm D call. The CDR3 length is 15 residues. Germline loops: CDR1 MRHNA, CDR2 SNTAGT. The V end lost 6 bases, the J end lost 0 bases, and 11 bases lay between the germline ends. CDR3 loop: CASSPRGTTNEKLFF. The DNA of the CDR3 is TGTGCCAGCAGCCCCCGGGGTACAACTAATGAAAAACTGTTTTTT.

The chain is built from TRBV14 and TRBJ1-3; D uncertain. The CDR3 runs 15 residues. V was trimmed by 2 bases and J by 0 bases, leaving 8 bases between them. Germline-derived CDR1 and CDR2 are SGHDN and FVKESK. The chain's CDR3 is CASSQLQSSGNTIYF. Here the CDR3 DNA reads TGTGCCAGCAGCCAATTACAGAGCTCTGGAAACACCATATATTTT.

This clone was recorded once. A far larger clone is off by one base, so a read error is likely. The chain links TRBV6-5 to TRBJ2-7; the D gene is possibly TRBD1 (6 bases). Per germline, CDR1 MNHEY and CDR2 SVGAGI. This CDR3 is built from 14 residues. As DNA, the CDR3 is TGTGCCAGCAGTTATTGGGGGCCGTCCTACGAGCAGTGCTTC. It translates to CASSYWGPSYEQCF.

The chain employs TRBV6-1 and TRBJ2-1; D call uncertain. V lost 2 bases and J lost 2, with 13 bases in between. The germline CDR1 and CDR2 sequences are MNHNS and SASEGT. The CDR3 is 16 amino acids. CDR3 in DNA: TGTGCCAGCAGTGAATGGCTCCTCTTTACCTACAATGAGCAGTTCTTC. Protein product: CASSEWLLFTYNEQFF.

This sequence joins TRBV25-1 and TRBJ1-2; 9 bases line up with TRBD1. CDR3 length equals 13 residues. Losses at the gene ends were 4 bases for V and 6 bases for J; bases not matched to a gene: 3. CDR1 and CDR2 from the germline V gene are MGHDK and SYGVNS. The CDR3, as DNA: TGTGCCAGCAGTGTCACAGGGGGCGATGGCTACACCTTC. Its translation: CASSVTGGDGYTF.

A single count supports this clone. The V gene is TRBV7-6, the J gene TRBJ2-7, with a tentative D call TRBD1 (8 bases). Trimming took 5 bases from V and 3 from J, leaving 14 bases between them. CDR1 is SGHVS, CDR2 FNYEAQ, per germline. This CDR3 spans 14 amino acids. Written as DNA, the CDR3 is TGTGCCAGCAGCAAACAGGGGGAGGGCTACGAGCAGTACTTC. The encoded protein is CASSKQGEGYEQYF.

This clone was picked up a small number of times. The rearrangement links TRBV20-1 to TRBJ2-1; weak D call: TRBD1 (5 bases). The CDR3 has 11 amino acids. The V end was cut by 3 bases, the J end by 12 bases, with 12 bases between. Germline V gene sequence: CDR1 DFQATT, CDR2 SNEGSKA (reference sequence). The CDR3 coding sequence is TGCAGTGCTAGCGCCTATCAGGGGCAGTTCTTC. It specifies CSASAYQGQFF.

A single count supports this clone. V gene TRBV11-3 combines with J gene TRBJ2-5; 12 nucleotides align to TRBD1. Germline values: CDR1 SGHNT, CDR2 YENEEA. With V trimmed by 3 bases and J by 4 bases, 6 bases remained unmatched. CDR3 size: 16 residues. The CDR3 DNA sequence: TGTGCCAGCAGCTTGGGGACAGGGGGCCGTCCAGAGACCCAGTACTTC. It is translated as CASSLGTGGRPETQYF.

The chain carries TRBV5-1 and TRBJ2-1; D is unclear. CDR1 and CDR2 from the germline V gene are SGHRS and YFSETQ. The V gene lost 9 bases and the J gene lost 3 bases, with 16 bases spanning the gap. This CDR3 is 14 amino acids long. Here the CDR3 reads CATQELPNYNEQFF. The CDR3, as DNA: TGCGCCACCCAGGAACTACCTAACTACAATGAGCAGTTCTTC.

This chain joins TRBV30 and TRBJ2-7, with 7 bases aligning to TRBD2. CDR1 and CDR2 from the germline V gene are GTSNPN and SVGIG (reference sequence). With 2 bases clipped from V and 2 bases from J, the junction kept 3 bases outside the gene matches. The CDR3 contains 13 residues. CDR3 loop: CAWSRGRAYEQYF. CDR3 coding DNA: TGTGCCTGGAGTCGAGGGAGGGCCTACGAGCAGTACTTC.

DNA of the CDR3: TGTGCCAGCAGCGTCATGGGGACAGGGGGGGAGACCCAGTACTTC. Translation: CASSVMGTGGETQYF. The chain links TRBV28 to TRBJ2-5; 11 bases are a match to TRBD1. Losses at the gene ends were 6 bases for V and 5 bases for J; bases not matched to a gene: 8. Germline values: CDR1 MDHEN, CDR2 SYDVKM. This CDR3 spans 15 amino acids.

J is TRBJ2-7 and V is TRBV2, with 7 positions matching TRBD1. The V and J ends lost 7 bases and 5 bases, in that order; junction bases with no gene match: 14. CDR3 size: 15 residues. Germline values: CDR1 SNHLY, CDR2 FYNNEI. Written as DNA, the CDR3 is TGTGCCAGCACCCCACAGGGACAGATACACCACGAGCAGTACTTC. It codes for CASTPQGQIHHEQYF.

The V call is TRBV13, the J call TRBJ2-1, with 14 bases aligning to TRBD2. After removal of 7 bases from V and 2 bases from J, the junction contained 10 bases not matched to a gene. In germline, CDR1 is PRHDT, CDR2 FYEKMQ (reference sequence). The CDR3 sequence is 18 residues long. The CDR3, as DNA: TGTGCCAGCATCAGGGGGACTAGCGGGAGAAAGACCTACAATGAGCAGTTCTTC. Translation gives CASIRGTSGRKTYNEQFF. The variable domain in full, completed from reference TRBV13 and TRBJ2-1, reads AAGVIQSPRHLIKEKRETATLKCYPIPRHDTVYWYQQGPGQDPQFLISFYEKMQSDKGSIPDRFSAQQFSDYHSELNMSSLELGDSALYFCASIRGTSGRKTYNEQFFGPGTRLTVL.

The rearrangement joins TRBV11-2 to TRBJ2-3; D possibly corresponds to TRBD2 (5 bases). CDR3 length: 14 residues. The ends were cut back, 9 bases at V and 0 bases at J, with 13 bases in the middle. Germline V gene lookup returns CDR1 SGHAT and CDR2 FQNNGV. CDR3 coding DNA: TGTGCCAGTCGGGATTTTACTAGCACAGATACGCAGTATTTT. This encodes CASRDFTSTDTQYF.

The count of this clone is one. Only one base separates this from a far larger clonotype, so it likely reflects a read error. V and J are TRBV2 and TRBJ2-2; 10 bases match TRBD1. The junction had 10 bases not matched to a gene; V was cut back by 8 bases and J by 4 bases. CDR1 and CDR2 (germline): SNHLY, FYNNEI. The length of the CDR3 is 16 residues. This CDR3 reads CASSGTGVRLTGELFF. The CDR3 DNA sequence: TGTGCCAGCTCCGGGACAGGGGTCCGTCTCACCGGGGAGCTGTTTTTT.

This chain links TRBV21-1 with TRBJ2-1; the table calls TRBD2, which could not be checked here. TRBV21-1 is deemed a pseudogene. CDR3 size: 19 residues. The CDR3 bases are TGTGCCAGCAGCAAAATGGGACTAGCTCTAACGAGCTCCTACAATGAGCAGTTCTTC. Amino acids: CASSKMGLALTSSYNEQFF.

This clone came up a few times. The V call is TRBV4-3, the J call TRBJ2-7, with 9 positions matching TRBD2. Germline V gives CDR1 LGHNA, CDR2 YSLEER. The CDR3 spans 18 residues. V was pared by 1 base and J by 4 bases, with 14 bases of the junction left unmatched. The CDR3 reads CASSQARTSVPGGYEQYF. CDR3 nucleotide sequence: TGCGCCAGCAGCCAAGCGCGGACTAGCGTCCCAGGTGGTTACGAGCAGTACTTC.

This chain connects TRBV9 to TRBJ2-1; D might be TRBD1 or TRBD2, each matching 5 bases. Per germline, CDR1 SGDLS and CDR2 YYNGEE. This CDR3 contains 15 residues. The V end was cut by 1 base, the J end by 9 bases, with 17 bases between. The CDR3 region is CASSVLGDSALEQFF. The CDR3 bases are TGTGCCAGCAGCGTATTGGGGGATAGTGCTCTTGAGCAGTTCTTC. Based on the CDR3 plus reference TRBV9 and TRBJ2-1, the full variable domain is DSGVTQTPKHLITATGQRVTLRCSPRSGDLSVYWYQQSLDQGLQFLIQYYNGEERAKGNILERFSAQQFPDLHSELNLSSLELGDSALYFCASSVLGDSALEQFFGPGTRLTVL.

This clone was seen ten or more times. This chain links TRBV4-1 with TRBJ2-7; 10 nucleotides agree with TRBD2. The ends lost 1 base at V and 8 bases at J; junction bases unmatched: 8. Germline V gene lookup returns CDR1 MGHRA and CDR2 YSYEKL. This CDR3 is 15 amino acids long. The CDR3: CASSQVTSGENKQYF. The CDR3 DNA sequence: TGCGCCAGCAGCCAAGTCACTAGCGGGGAGAATAAGCAGTACTTC.

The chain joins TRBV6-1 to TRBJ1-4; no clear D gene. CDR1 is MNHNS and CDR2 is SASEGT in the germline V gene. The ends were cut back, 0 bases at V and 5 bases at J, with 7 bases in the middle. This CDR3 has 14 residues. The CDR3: CASSEATANEKLFF. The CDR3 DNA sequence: TGTGCCAGCAGTGAAGCAACAGCAAATGAAAAACTGTTTTTT.

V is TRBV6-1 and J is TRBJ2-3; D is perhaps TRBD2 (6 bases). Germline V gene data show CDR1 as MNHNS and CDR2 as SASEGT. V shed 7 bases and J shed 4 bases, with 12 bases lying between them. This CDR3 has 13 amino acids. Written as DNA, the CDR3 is TGTGCCAGCAAAAAGCCGGGGGCAGATACGCAGTATTTT. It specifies CASKKPGADTQYF.

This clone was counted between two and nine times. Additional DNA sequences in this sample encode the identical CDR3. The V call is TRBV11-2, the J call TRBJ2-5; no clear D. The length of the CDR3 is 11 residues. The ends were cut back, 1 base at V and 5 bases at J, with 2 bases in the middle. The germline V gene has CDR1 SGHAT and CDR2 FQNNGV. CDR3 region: CASSLAETQYF. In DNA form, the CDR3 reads TGTGCCAGCAGCTTAGCTGAGACCCAGTACTTC.

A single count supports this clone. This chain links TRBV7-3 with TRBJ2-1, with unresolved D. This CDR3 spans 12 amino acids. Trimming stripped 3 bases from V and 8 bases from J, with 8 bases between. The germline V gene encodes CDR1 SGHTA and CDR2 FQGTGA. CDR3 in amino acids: CASSLGLDEQFF. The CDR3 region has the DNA TGTGCCAGCAGCTTGGGGTTGGATGAGCAGTTCTTC.

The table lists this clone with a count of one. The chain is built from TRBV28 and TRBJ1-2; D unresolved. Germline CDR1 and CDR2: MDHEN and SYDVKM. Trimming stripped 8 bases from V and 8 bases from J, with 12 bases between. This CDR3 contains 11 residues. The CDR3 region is CASETNGGYTF. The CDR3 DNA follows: TGTGCCAGCGAAACCAACGGGGGCTACACCTTC.

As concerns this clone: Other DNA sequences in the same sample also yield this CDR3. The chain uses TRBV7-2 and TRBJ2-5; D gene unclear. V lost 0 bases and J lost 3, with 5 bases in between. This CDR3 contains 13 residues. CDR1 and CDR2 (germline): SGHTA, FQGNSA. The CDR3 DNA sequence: TGTGCCAGCAGCTTAGCTAGGGAAGAGACCCAGTACTTC. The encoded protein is CASSLAREETQYF.

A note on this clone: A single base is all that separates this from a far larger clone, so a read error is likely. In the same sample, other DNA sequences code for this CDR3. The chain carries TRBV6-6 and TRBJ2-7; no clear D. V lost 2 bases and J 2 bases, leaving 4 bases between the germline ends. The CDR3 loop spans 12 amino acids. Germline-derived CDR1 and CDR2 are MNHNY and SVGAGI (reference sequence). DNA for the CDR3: TGTGCCAGCAGTTACGGAACCTACGAGCAGTACTTC. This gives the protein CASSYGTYEQYF.

Here the CDR3 reads CASWQGDVSETQYF. The CDR3 nucleotides are TGTGCCAGCTGGCAGGGGGACGTGTCGGAGACCCAGTACTTC. This sequence joins TRBV7-2 and TRBJ2-5, with 7 bases that match TRBD1. This CDR3 spans 14 amino acids. J gave up 5 bases and V 8 bases, and 11 bases lay outside the gene matches. Germline values: CDR1 SGHTA, CDR2 FQGNSA.

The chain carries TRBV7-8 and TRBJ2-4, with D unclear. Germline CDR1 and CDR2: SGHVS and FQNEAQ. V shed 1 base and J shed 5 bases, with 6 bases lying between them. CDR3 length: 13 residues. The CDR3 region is CASSLGRQNIQYF. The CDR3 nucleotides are TGTGCCAGCAGCTTAGGTAGACAAAACATTCAGTACTTC.